This T cell receptor (beta chain) comes out of a study of blood T cells in healthy people across ages. Concerning this clonotype: Antigen: not known.

Germline assignment: CDR1 DFQATT and CDR2 SNEGSKA (reference sequence). The CDR3 is 18 amino acids. J gave up 4 bases and V 1 base, and 12 bases lay outside the gene matches. Through a sample-barcoded 5' primer and a J-beta primer mix, a second PCR was run for roughly 6 to 11 cycles. The template-switch adaptor was a 5' adaptor with 12 random nucleotides. It tagged each cDNA molecule. From the 5' RACE reads, TCRdb called clonotypes with MiXCR, one entry per CDR3 protein. Here the sample spans hundreds of thousands of distinct CDR3 sequences, around 20% being singletons. Findings of the study overall: Diversity was higher, and naive CD4+ cells more numerous, in long-lived donors than in aged donors.

This TCR came from a man between 65 and 85 years old in good health. Sequencing input: blood. The chain combines TRBV20-1 with TRBJ2-7, with 14 bases fitting TRBD2. The CDR3 loop is CSARGGLAGVPGSYEQYF. Here the CDR3 DNA reads TGCAGTGCTAGAGGGGGACTAGCGGGAGTCCCTGGATCATACGAGCAGTACTTC.